This T cell receptor beta chain was identified in a study of blood T cell repertoires in COVID-19. Study-wide context: Acute-phase and convalescent COVID-19 samples originated in the United States, Italy and Spain. Sources were T cells, B-cell-depleted T cells, or PBMCs; the material itself was cDNA or gDNA.

This clone came up once. Authors' methods: Amplification of reference gene primers was used by the study to estimate nucleated cell counts. The table came from immunoSEQ multiplex PCR; TCRdb's copy has only in-frame clones and leaves some out. That table is the source of V, J and clone size, and D and trimming were worked out from the DNA. This sample has about 140,000 clones, with around 88% found just once. The CDR3 has 13 residues. Per germline, CDR1 SGDLS and CDR2 YYNGEE. The germline V and J ends were trimmed by 7 bases and 4 bases, with 12 bases remaining between them. Sequencing used peripheral blood. This receptor was obtained from a woman aged 60 to 75 with acute or convalescent COVID-19. V and J are TRBV9 and TRBJ1-3, with D hard to call. The CDR3 nucleotides read TGTGCCAGCGCAGAACCGGGGGGAAACACCATATATTTT. The encoded protein is CASAEPGGNTIYF.